The next 9 T cell receptor beta chains were all read from a single sample in a study of cytomegalovirus exposure and HLA in healthy donors. A multiplex PCR was run with 60 Vbeta primers and 13 Jbeta primers. Produced via immunoSEQ multiplex PCR; TCRdb's table is partial and in-frame only. In the table there are some 120,000 clones, around 80% of which are singletons. Sequenced material: PBMCs. These receptors were taken from a young woman in good health and CMV-seropositive.

The chain links TRBV27 to TRBJ1-1; D is unresolved. V was pared by 6 bases and J by 4 bases, with 12 bases between. The CDR3 consists of 13 residues. The germline V gene encodes CDR1 MNHEY and CDR2 SMNVEV (reference sequence). The CDR3, as DNA: TGTGCCAGCAGCCCATCCCGGGGCACTGAAGCTTTCTTT. It specifies CASSPSRGTEAFF.

V is TRBV18 and J is TRBJ1-2; D unclear. The V end was cut by 3 bases, the J end by 4 bases, with 24 bases between. This CDR3 has 18 amino acids. CDR1 KGHSH and CDR2 LQKENI come from the germline V gene. CDR3 sequence: CASSPRYSPSYYAYGYTF. The CDR3 nucleotides are TGTGCCAGCTCACCGCGCTACAGTCCCTCCTATTACGCCTATGGCTACACCTTC. The entire variable domain, with the rest obtained from reference TRBV18 and TRBJ1-2, is as follows: NAGVMQNPRHLVRRRGQEARLRCSPMKGHSHVYWYRQLPEEGLKFMVYLQKENIIDESGMPKERFSAEFPKEGPSILRIQQVVRGDSAAYFCASSPRYSPSYYAYGYTFGSGTRLTVV.

This clone occurred a few times. The chain has TRBV27 and TRBJ2-3, with TRBD1 identical over 7 bases. J was trimmed by 3 bases and V by 5 bases; bases with no gene match: 5. The CDR3 spans 14 residues. Germline V gene data show CDR1 as MNHEY and CDR2 as SMNVEV (reference sequence). The CDR3 here is CASSTLTGTDTQYF. The CDR3 nucleotides read TGTGCCAGCAGTACACTGACAGGGACAGATACGCAGTATTTT.

The chain has TRBV27 and TRBJ1-2; D gene unclear. This CDR3 contains 14 residues. V lost 3 bases and J lost 3, with 11 bases in between. The germline V gene has CDR1 MNHEY and CDR2 SMNVEV (reference sequence). The CDR3 bases are TGTGCCAGCAGTTTCCATGGTAACTACTATGGCTACACCTTC. Encoded protein: CASSFHGNYYGYTF.

The chain joins TRBV27 to TRBJ2-7, with 12 bases aligning to TRBD2. V lost 6 bases to trimming and J lost 4 bases; unmatched junction nucleotides: 7. The germline V gene has CDR1 MNHEY and CDR2 SMNVEV (reference sequence). The CDR3 sequence is 15 residues long. As DNA, the CDR3 is TGTGCCAGCAGGAGACCTAGCGGGAGGGCTTACGAGCAGTACTTC. Protein: CASRRPSGRAYEQYF.

This clone was seen only once. The chain employs TRBV10-3 and TRBJ2-2, with D tentatively TRBD1 (6 bases). The V gene's germline CDR1 is ENHRY and CDR2 SYGVKD. This CDR3 has 15 residues. Trimming shortened V by 4 bases and J by 7 bases, and 16 bases separated the two germline ends. DNA of the CDR3: TGTGCCATCAGTGTGGATGGGGGCTCCGGCGGGGAGCTGTTTTTT. Amino acid sequence: CAISVDGGSGGELFF.

This clone was seen once. The chain carries TRBV30 and TRBJ2-7; 7 positions match TRBD1. The CDR3 has 15 amino acids. Germline CDR1 GTSNPN, CDR2 SVGIG (reference sequence). V trimming: 4 bases; J trimming: 3 bases; junction bases outside the gene matches: 12. DNA of the CDR3: TGTGCCTGGAAAAAATCGGCAGGGGGATACTACGAGCAGTACTTC. This sequence encodes CAWKKSAGGYYEQYF.

This chain joins TRBV7-9 and TRBJ2-2, with 9 bases that match TRBD1. Germline CDR1 reads SEHNR; CDR2 reads FQNEAQ (reference sequence). The CDR3 has 17 residues. The junction had 10 bases not matched to a gene; V was cut back by 3 bases and J by 5 bases. CDR3 nucleotide sequence: TGTGCCAGCAGCTTGGTTCCGGGACAGGGTAGGACCGGGGAGCTGTTTTTT. Encoded protein: CASSLVPGQGRTGELFF. Complete variable domain (other parts from reference TRBV7-9 and TRBJ2-2): DTGVSQNPRHKITKRGQNVTFRCDPISEHNRLYWYRQTLGQGPEFLTYFQNEAQLEKSRLLSDRFSAERPKGSFSTLEIQRTEQGDSAMYLCASSLVPGQGRTGELFFGEGSRLTVL.

This chain uses TRBV18 with TRBJ1-1, with TRBD1 matching over 8 bases. The CDR3 runs to 14 residues. Germline loops: CDR1 KGHSH, CDR2 LQKENI. Trimming at V came to 3 bases and at J to 5 bases, leaving 5 bases not matched to a gene. CDR3 nucleotide sequence: TGTGCCAGCTCACCCTCGACAGGGGAGACTGAAGCTTTCTTT. It encodes CASSPSTGETEAFF.